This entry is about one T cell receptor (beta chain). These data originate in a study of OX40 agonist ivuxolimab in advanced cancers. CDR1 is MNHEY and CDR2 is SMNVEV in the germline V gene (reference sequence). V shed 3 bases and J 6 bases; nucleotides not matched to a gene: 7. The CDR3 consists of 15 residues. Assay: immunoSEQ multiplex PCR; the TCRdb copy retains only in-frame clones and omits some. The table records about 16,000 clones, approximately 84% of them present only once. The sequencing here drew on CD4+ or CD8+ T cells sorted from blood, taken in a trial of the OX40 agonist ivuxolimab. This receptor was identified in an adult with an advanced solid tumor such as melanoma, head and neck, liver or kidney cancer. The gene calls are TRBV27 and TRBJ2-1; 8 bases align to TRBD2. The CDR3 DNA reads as TGTGCCAGCAGTTTGACGGGAGGGCGAACCAATGAGCAGTTCTTC. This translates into CASSLTGGRTNEQFF.